Below, 2 T cell receptor beta chains from the same sample are listed, as sequenced in a study of glioma-infiltrating T cells. The iRepertoire nested amplicon-rescue multiplex PCR amplified TCR alpha and beta CDR3s from RNA. TCRdb reprocessed the multiplex PCR reads with MiXCR, giving one entry per CDR3 protein. This table has about 130,000 distinct CDR3 sequences, about 25% appearing once. What was sequenced was glioma tissue, nonneoplastic brain tissue, or PBMCs (not recorded which). These receptors were obtained from a human donor with low-grade glioma or glioblastoma, undergoing nonglioma brain surgery, or in good health (not recorded which).

This clonotype occurred many times. The chain carries TRBV28 and TRBJ1-1; perhaps TRBD1 as D (5 bases). V was clipped by 2 bases and J by 5 bases, with 12 bases between them. This CDR3 is 14 amino acids long. Germline-derived CDR1 and CDR2 are MDHEN and SYDVKM. This CDR3 is CASSLRQRPTEAFF. The CDR3 nucleotides read TGTGCCAGCAGTTTACGACAGCGCCCGACTGAAGCTTTCTTT.

This clonotype has a count of ten or more. A much larger clone lies one base from this, so it may be a read error. The rearrangement links TRBV7-9 to TRBJ2-5, with D hard to call. The CDR3 has 10 residues. V was shortened by 5 bases and J by 2 bases, with 0 bases between the two germline ends. CDR1 and CDR2 (germline): SEHNR, FQNEAQ (reference sequence). As DNA, the CDR3 is TGTGCCAGCAGCCAAGAGACCCAGTACTTC. It is translated as CASSQETQYF.